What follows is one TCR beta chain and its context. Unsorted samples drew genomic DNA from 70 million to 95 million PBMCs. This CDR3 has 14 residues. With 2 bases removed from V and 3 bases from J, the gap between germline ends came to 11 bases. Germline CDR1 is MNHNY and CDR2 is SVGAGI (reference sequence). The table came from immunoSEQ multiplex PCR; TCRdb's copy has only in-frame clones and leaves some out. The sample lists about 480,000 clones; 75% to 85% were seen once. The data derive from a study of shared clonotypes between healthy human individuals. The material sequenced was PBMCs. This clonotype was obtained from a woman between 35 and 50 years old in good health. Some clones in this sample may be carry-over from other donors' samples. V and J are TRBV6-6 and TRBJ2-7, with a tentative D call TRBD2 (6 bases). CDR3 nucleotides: TGTGCCAGCAGTTACCTAGCGTCAGGCTACGAGCAGTACTTC. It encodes CASSYLASGYEQYF.